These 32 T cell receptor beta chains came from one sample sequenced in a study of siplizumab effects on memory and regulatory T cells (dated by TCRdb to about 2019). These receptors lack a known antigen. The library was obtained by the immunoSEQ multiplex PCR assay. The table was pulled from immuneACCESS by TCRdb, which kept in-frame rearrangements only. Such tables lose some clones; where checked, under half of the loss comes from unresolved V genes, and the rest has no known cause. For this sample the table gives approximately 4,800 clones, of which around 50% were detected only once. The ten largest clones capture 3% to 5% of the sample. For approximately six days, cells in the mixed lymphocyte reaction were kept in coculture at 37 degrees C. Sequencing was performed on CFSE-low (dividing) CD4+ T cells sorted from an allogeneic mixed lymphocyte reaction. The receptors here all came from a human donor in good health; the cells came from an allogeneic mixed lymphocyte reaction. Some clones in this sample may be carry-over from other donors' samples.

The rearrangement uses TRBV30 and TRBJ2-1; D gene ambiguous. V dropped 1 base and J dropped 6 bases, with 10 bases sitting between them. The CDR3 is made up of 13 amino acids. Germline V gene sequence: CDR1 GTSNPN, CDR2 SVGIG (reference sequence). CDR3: CAWSGRLVNEQFF. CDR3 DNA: TGTGCCTGGAGTGGTAGGCTCGTCAATGAGCAGTTCTTC.

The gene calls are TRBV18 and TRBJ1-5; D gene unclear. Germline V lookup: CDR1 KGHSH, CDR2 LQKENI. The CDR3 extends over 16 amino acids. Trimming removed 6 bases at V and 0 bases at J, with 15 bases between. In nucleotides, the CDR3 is TGTGCCAGCTCCCCCGGCGGATTTTATAGCAATCAGCCCCAGCATTTT. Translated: CASSPGGFYSNQPQHF. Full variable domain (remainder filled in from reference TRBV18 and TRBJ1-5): NAGVMQNPRHLVRRRGQEARLRCSPMKGHSHVYWYRQLPEEGLKFMVYLQKENIIDESGMPKERFSAEFPKEGPSILRIQQVVRGDSAAYFCASSPGGFYSNQPQHFGDGTRLSIL.

The CDR3 sequence is CASSESSDSASYEQYF. CDR3 in DNA: TGCGCCAGCAGTGAGTCGAGCGATAGCGCCTCCTACGAGCAGTACTTC. The chain recombines TRBV10-1 with TRBJ2-7; maybe TRBD2 (5 bases). Germline V gene lookup returns CDR1 WNHNN and CDR2 SYGVQD (reference sequence). V was shortened by 0 bases and J by 0 bases, with 12 bases between the two germline ends. CDR3 length: 16 residues.

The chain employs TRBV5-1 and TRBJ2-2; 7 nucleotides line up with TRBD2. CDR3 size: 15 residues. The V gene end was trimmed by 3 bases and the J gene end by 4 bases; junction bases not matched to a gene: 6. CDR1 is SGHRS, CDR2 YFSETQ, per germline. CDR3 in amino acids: CASSYLGGFTGELFF. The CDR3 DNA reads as TGCGCCAGCAGCTACCTGGGGGGGTTCACCGGGGAGCTGTTTTTT.

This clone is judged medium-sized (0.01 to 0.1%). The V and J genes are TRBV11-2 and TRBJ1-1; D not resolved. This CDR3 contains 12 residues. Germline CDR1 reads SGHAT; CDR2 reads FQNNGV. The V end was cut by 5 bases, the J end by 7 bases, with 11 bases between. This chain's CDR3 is CASSNWQSEAFF. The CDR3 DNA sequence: TGTGCCAGCAGCAACTGGCAGAGTGAAGCTTTCTTT.

The CDR3 protein is CASSWDRVNTEAFF. The CDR3 DNA is TGTGCCAGCAGCTGGGACAGGGTGAACACTGAAGCTTTCTTT. This chain connects TRBV7-2 to TRBJ1-1; 9 nucleotides line up with TRBD1. The CDR3 runs to 14 residues. The J segment lost 0 bases and the V segment lost 4 bases, leaving 0 bases of the junction unmatched. CDR1 is SGHTA, CDR2 FQGNSA, per germline. Drawing the rest from reference TRBV7-2 and TRBJ1-1, the complete variable domain is GAGVSQSPSNKVTEKGKDVELRCDPISGHTALYWYRQSLGQGLEFLIYFQGNSAPDKSGLPSDRFSAERTGGSVSTLTIQRTQQEDSAVYLCASSWDRVNTEAFFGQGTRLTVV.

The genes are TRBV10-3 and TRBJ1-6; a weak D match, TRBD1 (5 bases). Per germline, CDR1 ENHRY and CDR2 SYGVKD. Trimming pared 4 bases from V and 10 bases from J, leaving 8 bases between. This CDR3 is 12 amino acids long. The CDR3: CAISVAGSPLHF. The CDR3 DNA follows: TGTGCCATCAGTGTTGCAGGGTCACCCCTCCACTTT.

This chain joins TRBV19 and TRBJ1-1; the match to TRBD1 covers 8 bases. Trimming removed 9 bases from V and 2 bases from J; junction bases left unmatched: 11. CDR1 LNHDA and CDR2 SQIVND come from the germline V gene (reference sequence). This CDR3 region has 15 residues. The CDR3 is CASRHRTGYNTEAFF. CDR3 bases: TGTGCCAGCCGGCACCGGACAGGGTACAACACTGAAGCTTTCTTT.

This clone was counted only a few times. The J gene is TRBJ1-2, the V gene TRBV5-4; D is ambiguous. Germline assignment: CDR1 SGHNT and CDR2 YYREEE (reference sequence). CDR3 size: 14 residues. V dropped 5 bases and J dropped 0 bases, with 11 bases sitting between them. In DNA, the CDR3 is TGTGCCAGCAGGCCTTTTTCGACTAACTATGGCTACACCTTC. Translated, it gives CASRPFSTNYGYTF.

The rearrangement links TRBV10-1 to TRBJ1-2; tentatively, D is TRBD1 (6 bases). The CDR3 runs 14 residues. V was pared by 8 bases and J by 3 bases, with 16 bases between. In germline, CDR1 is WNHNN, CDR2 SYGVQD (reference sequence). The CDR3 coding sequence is TGCGCCAGCCCTAATGGACAGCCAGACTATGGCTACACCTTC. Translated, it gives CASPNGQPDYGYTF.

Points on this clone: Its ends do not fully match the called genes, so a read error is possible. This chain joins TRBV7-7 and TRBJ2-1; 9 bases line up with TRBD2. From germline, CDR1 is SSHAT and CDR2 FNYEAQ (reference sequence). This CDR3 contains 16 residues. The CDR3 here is CASSLGSGSSYNEQFF. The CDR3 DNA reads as TGTGCTAGCAGCTTAGGTAGCGGGAGCTCCTACAATGAGCAGTTCTTC.

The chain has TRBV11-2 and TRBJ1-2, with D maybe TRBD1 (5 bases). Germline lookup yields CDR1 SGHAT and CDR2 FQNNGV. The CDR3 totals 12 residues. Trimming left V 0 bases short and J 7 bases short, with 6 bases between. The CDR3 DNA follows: TGTGCCAGCAGCTTAGACAGGGTTGGCTACACCTTC. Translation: CASSLDRVGYTF. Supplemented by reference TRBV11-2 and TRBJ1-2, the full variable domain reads EAGVAQSPRYKIIEKRQSVAFWCNPISGHATLYWYQQILGQGPKLLIQFQNNGVVDDSQLPKDRFSAERLKGVDSTLKIQPAKLEDSAVYLCASSLDRVGYTFGSGTRLTVV.

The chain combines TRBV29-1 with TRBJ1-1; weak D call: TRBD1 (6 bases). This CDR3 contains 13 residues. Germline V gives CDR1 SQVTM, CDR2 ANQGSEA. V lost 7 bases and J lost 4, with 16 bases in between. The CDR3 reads CSGKTGASTEAFF. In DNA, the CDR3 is TGCAGCGGGAAGACAGGAGCCTCCACTGAAGCTTTCTTT.

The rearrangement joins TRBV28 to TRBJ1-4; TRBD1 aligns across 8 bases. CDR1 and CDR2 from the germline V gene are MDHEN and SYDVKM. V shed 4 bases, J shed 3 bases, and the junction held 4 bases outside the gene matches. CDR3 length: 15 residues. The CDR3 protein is CASSWQGASNEKLFF. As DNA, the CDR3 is TGTGCCAGCAGTTGGCAGGGGGCTTCTAATGAAAAACTGTTTTTT.

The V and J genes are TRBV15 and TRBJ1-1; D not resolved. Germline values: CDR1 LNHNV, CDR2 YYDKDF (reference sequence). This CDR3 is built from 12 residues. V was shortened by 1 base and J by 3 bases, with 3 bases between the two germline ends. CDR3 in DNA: TGTGCCACCAGCAGAGCCGACACTGAAGCTTTCTTT. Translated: CATSRADTEAFF. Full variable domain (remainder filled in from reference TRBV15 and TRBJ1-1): DAMVIQNPRYQVTQFGKPVTLSCSQTLNHNVMYWYQQKSSQAPKLLFHYYDKDFNNEADTPDNFQSRRPNTSFCFLDIRSPGLGDTAMYLCATSRADTEAFFGQGTRLTVV.

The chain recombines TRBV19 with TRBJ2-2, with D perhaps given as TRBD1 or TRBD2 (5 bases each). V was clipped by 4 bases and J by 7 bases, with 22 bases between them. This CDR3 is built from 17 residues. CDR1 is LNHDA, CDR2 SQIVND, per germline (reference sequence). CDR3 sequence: CASSTSLSGTIVGELFF. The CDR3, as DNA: TGTGCCAGTAGTACCTCCCTCTCCGGGACCATCGTCGGGGAGCTGTTTTTT.

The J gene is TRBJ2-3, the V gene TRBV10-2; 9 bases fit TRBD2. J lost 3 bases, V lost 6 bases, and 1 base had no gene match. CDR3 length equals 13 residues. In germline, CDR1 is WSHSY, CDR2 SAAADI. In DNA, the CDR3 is TGCGCCAGCAGACTAGCGGGTACAGATACGCAGTATTTT. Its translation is CASRLAGTDTQYF.

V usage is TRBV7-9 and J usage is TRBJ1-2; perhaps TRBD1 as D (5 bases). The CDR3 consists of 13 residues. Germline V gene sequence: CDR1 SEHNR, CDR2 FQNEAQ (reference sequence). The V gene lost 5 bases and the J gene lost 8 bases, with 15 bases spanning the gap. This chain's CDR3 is CASSHRGNYGYTF. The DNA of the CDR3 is TGTGCCAGCAGCCACCGGGGGAATTACGGCTACACCTTC.

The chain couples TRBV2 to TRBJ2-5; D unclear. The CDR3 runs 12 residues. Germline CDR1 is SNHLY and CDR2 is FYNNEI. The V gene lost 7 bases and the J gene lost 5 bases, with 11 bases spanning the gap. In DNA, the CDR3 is TGTGCCAGCAAGGGTTTTTGGGAGACCCAGTACTTC. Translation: CASKGFWETQYF.

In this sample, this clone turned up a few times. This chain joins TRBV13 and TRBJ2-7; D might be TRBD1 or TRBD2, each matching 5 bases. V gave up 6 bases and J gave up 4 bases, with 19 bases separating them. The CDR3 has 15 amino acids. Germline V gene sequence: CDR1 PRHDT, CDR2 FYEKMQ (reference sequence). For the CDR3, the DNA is TGTGCCAGCAGAACCCTGGGGGAGCCCCCTTACGAGCAGTACTTC. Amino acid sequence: CASRTLGEPPYEQYF. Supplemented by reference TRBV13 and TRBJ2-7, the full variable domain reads AAGVIQSPRHLIKEKRETATLKCYPIPRHDTVYWYQQGPGQDPQFLISFYEKMQSDKGSIPDRFSAQQFSDYHSELNMSSLELGDSALYFCASRTLGEPPYEQYFGPGTRLTVT.

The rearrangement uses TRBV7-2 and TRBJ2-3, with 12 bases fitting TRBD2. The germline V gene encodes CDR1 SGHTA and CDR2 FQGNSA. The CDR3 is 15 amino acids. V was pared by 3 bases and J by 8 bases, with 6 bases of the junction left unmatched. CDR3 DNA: TGTGCCAGCAGCTTTCCTAGCGGGGGGGCAGGTACGCAGTATTTT. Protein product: CASSFPSGGAGTQYF.

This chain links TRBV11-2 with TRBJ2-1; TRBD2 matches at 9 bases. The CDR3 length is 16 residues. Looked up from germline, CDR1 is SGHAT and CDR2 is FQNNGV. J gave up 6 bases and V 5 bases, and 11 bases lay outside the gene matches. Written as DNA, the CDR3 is TGTGCCAGCAGCAATAGTAGAGCGGGGGGCCCCAATGAGCAGTTCTTC. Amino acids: CASSNSRAGGPNEQFF.

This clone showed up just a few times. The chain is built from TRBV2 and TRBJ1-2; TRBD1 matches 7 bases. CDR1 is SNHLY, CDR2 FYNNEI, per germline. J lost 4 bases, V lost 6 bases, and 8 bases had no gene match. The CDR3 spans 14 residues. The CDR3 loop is CASRASGTVYGYTF. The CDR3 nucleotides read TGTGCCAGCAGGGCCTCAGGGACAGTCTATGGCTACACCTTC.

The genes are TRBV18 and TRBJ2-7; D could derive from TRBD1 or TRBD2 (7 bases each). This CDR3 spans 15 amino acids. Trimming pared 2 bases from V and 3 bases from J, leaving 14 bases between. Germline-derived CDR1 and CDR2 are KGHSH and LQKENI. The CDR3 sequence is CASSPNQGGGYEQYF. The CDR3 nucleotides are TGTGCCAGCTCACCAAACCAGGGGGGGGGCTACGAGCAGTACTTC.

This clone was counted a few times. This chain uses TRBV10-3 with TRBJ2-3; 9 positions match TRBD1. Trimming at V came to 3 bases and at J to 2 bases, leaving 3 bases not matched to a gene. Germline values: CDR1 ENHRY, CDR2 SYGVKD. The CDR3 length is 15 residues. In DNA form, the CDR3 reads TGTGCCATCAGTGAAGGACAGGGGAACACAGATACGCAGTATTTT. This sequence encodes CAISEGQGNTDTQYF.

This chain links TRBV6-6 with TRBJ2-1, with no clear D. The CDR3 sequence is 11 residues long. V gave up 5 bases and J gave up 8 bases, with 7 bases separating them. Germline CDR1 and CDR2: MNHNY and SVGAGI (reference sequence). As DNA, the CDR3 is TGTGCCAGCAGTCTTTGGGATGAGCAGTTCTTC. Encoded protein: CASSLWDEQFF.

Written as DNA, the CDR3 is TGTGCCAGCAGTCTTCCGGGACTAGGCCGTTTTGAGCAGTACTTC. Its translation is CASSLPGLGRFEQYF. The rearrangement uses TRBV5-8 and TRBJ2-7; 8 nucleotides align to TRBD2. Germline CDR1 reads SGHTS; CDR2 reads YDEGEE. The CDR3 consists of 15 residues. The V segment lost 5 bases and the J segment 7 bases; nucleotides outside the gene matches: 14.

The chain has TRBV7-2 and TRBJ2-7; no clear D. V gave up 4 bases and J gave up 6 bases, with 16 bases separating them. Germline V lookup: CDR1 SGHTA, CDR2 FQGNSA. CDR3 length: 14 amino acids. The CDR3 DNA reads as TGTGCCAGCAGCTCTGACGGTGGGGTCGGCGAGCAGTACTTC. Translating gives CASSSDGGVGEQYF.

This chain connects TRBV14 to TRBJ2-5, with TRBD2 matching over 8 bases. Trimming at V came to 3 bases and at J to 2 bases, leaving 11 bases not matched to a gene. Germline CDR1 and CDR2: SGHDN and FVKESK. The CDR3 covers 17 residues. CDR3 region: CASSHLSSGFFQETQYF. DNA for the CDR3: TGTGCCAGCAGCCACCTTTCTAGCGGGTTCTTTCAAGAGACCCAGTACTTC.

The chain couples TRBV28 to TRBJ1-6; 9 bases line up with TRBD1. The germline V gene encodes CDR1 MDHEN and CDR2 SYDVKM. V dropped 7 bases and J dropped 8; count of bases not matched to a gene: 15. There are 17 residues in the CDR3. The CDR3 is CASKGAMGTGNYSPLHF. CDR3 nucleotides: TGTGCCAGCAAGGGTGCGATGGGGACAGGGAATTATTCACCCCTCCACTTT. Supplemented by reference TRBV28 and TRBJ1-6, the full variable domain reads DVKVTQSSRYLVKRTGEKVFLECVQDMDHENMFWYRQDPGLGLRLIYFSYDVKMKEKGDIPEGYSVSREKKERFSLILESASTNQTSMYLCASKGAMGTGNYSPLHFGNGTRLTVT.

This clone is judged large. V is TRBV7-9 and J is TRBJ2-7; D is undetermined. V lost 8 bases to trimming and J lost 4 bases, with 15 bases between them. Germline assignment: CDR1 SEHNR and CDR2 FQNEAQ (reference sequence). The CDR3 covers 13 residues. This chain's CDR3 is CASGMDVGYEQYF. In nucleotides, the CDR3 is TGTGCCAGCGGAATGGACGTTGGGTACGAGCAGTACTTC.

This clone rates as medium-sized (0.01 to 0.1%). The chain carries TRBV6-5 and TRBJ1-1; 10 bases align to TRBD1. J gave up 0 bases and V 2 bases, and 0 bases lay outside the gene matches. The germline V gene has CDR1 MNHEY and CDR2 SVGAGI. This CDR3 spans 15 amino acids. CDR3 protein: CASSYGTGVNTEAFF. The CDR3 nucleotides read TGTGCCAGCAGTTACGGGACAGGGGTGAACACTGAAGCTTTCTTT.